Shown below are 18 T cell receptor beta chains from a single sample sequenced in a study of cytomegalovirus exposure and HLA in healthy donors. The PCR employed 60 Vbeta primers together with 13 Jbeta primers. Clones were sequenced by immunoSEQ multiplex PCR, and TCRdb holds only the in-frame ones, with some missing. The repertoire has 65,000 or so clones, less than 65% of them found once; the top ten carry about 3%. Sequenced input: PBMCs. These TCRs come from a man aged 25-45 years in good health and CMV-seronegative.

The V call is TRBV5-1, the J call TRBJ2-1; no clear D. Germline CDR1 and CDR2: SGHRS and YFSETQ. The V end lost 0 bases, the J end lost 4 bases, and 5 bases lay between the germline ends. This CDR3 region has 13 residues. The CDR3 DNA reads TGCGCCAGCAGCTTGGGAGTGTACAATGAGCAGTTCTTC. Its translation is CASSLGVYNEQFF.

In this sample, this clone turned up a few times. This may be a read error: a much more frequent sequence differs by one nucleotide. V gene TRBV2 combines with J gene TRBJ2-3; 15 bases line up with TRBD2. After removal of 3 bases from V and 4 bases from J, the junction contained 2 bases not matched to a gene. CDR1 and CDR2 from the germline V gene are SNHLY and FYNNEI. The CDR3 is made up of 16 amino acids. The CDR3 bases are TGTGCCAGCAGTGACTGGACTAGCGGGGGGGCAGATACGCAGTATTTT. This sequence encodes CASSDWTSGGADTQYF.

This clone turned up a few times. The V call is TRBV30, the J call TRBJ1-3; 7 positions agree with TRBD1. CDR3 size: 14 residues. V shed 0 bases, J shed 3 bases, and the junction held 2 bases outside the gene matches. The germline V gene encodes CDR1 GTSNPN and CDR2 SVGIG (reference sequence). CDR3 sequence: CAWSVPGGGNTIYF. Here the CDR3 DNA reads TGTGCCTGGAGTGTACCAGGGGGTGGAAACACCATATATTTT.

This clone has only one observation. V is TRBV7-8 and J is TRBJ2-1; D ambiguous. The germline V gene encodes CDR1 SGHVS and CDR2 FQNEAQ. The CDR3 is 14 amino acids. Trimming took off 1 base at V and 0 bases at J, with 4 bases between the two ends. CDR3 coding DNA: TGTGCCAGCAGCTTAGGGAGCTCCTACAATGAGCAGTTCTTC. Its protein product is CASSLGSSYNEQFF. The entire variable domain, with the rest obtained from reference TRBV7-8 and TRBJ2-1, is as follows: GAGVSQSPRYKVAKRGQDVALRCDPISGHVSLFWYQQALGQGPEFLTYFQNEAQLDKSGLPSDRFFAERPEGSVSTLKIQRTQQEDSAVYLCASSLGSSYNEQFFGPGTRLTVL.

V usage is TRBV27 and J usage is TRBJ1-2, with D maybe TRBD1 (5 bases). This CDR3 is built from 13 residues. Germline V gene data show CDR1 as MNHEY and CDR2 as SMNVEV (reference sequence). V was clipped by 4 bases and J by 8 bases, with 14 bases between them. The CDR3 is CASSSRQGNGYTF. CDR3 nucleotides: TGTGCCAGCAGTTCTAGGCAGGGAAACGGCTACACCTTC.

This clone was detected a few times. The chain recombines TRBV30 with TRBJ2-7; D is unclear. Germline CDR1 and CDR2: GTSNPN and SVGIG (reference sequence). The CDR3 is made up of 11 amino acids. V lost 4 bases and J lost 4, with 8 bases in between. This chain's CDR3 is CAWMQAYEQYF. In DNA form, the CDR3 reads TGTGCCTGGATGCAGGCGTACGAGCAGTACTTC.

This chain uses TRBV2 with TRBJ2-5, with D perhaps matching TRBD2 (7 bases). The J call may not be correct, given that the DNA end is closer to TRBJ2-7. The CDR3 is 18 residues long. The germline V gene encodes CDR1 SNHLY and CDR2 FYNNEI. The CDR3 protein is CASSEGEGGRRSSYEQYF. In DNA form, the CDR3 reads TGTGCCAGCAGTGAAGGGGAGGGGGGGAGAAGGAGCTCCTACGAGCAGTACTTC.

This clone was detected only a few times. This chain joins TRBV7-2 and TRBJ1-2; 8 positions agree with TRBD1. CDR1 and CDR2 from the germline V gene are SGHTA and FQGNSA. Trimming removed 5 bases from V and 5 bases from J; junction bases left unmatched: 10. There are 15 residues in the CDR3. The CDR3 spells CASSPSTGAGYGYTF. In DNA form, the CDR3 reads TGTGCCAGCAGCCCATCGACAGGGGCGGGTTATGGCTACACCTTC. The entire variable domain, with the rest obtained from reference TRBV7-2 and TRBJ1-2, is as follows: GAGVSQSPSNKVTEKGKDVELRCDPISGHTALYWYRQSLGQGLEFLIYFQGNSAPDKSGLPSDRFSAERTGGSVSTLTIQRTQQEDSAVYLCASSPSTGAGYGYTFGSGTRLTVV.

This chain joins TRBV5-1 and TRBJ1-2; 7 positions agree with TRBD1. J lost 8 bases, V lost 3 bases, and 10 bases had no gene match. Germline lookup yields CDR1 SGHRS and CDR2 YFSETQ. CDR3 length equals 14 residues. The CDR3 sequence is CASSSGTEPPGYTF. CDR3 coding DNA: TGCGCCAGCAGCTCCGGGACAGAGCCCCCGGGCTACACCTTC.

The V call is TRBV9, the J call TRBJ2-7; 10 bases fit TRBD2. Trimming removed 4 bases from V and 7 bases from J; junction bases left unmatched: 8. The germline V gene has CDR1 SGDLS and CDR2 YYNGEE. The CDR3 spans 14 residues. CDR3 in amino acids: CASSPSGGAREQYF. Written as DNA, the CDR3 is TGTGCCAGCAGCCCGAGCGGGGGGGCTCGGGAGCAGTACTTC.

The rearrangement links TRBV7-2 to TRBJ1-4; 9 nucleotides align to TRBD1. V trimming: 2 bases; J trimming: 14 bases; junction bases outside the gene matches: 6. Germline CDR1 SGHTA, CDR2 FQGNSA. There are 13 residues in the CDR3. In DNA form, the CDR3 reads TGTGCCAGCAGCTTAACGGACAGGGGTTATCTGTTTTTT. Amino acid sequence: CASSLTDRGYLFF. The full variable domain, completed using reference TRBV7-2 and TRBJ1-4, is GAGVSQSPSNKVTEKGKDVELRCDPISGHTALYWYRQSLGQGLEFLIYFQGNSAPDKSGLPSDRFSAERTGGSVSTLTIQRTQQEDSAVYLCASSLTDRGYLFFGSGTQLSVL.

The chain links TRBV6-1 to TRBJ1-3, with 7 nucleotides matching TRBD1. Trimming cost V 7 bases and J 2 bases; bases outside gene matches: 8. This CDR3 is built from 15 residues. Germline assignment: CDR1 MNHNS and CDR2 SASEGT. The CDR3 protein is CASIPSGTAGNTIYF. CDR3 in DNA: TGTGCCAGCATCCCGTCCGGGACAGCTGGAAACACCATATATTTT.

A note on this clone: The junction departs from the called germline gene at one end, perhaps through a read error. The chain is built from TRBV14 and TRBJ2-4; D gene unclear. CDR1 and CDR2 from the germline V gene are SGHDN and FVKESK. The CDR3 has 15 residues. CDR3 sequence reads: CASSQDPTAQNIQYF. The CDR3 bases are TGTGCCAGCAGCCAAGATCCCACAGCCCAAAACATTCAGTACTTC. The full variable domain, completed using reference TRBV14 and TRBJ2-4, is EAGVTQFPSHSVIEKGQTVTLRCDPISGHDNLYWYRRVMGKEIKFLLHFVKESKQDESGMPNNRFLAERTGGTYSTLKVQPAELEDSGVYFCASSQDPTAQNIQYFGAGTRLSVL.

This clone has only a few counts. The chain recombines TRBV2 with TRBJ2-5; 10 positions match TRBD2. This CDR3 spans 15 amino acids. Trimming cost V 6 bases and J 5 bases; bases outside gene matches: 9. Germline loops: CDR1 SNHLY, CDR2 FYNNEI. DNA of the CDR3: TGTGCCAGCAGGGCGGGACTAGCGCCGCGGGAGACCCAGTACTTC. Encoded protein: CASRAGLAPRETQYF.

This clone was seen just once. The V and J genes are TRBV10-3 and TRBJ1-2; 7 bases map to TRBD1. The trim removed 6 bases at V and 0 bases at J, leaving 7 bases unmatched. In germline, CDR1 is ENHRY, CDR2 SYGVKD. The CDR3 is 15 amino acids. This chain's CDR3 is CAISLGTEANYGYTF. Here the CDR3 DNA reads TGTGCCATCAGCCTCGGGACAGAAGCTAACTATGGCTACACCTTC.

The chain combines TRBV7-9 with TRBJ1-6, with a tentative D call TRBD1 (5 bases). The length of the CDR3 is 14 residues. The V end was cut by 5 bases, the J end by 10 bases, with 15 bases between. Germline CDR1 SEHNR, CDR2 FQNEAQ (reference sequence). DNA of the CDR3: TGTGCCAGCAGCGCCGGGACTCATCGGTCACCCCTCCACTTT. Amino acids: CASSAGTHRSPLHF.

This CDR3 reads CASSVDSNLPLHF. CDR3 sequence (DNA): TGCGCCAGCAGCGTCGACAGTAATCTCCCCCTCCACTTT. The chain joins TRBV5-1 to TRBJ1-6, with D perhaps matching TRBD1 (5 bases). V lost 4 bases and J lost 13, with 15 bases in between. CDR1 and CDR2 from the germline V gene are SGHRS and YFSETQ. The length of the CDR3 is 13 residues.

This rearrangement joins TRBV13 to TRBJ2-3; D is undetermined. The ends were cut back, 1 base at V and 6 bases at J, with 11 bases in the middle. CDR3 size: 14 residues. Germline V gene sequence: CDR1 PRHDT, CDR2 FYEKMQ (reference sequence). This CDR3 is CASSLVASPDTQYF. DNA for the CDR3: TGTGCCAGCAGCTTAGTTGCGAGCCCGGATACGCAGTATTTT.